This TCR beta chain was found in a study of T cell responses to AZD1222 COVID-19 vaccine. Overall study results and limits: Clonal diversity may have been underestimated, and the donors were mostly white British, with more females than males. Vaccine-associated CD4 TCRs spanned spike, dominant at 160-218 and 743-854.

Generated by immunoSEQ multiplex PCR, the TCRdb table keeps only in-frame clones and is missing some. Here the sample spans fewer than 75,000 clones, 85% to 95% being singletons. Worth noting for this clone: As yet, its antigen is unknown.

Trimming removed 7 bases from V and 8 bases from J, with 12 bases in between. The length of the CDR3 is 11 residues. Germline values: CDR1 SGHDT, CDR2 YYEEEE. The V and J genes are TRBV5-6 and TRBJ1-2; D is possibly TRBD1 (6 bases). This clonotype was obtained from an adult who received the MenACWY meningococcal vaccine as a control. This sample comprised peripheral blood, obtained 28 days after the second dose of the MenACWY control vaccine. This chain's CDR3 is CASRGGGGYTF. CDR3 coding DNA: TGTGCCAGCCGGGGGGGCGGAGGCTACACCTTC. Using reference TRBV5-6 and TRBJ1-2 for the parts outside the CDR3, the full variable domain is DAGVTQSPTHLIKTRGQQVTLRCSPKSGHDTVSWYQQALGQGPQFIFQYYEEEERQRGNFPDRFSGHQFPNYSSELNVNALLLGDSALYLCASRGGGGYTFGSGTRLTVV.